One sample yielded the 10 T cell receptor beta chains listed below, sequenced in a study of human T cells and chemical hapten exposure. Time point: patch test 2, 6 weeks after DPC sensitization. This sample's treatment: therapeutic diphenylcyclopropenone sensitization with weekly scalp DPC. TCRdb ran MiXCR on the RACE reads and lists one entry per CDR3 protein. This table has roughly 92,000 distinct CDR3 sequences, approximately 10% appearing once. The sample was whole blood, taken in connection with sensitization to the hapten diphenylcyclopropenone (DPC). The receptors originated from a woman aged 40-49 years with alopecia areata. Some clones in this sample may be carry-over from other donors' samples.

V usage is TRBV5-4 and J usage is TRBJ2-3; TRBD2 matches at 9 bases. Unmatched junction bases numbered 5, after V lost 3 bases and J lost 3 bases. The CDR3 sequence is 15 residues long. Germline CDR1 is SGHNT and CDR2 is YYREEE (reference sequence). This CDR3 reads CASSSRAGGTDTQYF. Here the CDR3 DNA reads TGTGCCAGCAGCTCGCGAGCGGGAGGTACAGATACGCAGTATTTT.

This clonotype appeared many times. The V gene is TRBV6-1, the J gene TRBJ1-1; the D is unclear. Germline values: CDR1 MNHNS, CDR2 SASEGT. CDR3 length equals 14 residues. V shed 3 bases and J shed 1 base, with 9 bases lying between them. CDR3 region: CASSDLGPNTEAFF. The CDR3 nucleotides read TGTGCCAGCAGTGATCTCGGCCCGAACACTGAAGCTTTCTTT.

This clonotype has a count of ten or more. The rearrangement links TRBV6-2 or TRBV6-3 to TRBJ1-1, with D perhaps matching TRBD1 (6 bases). CDR1 is MNHEY, CDR2 SVGEGT, per germline. There are 13 residues in the CDR3. V lost 5 bases, J lost 6 bases, and 13 bases lay in between. The CDR3: CASSDGGGPEAFF. In DNA, the CDR3 is TGTGCCAGCAGTGACGGGGGGGGCCCTGAAGCTTTCTTT.

The chain couples TRBV6-1 to TRBJ1-1; D ambiguous. CDR3 length equals 15 residues. The V end was cut by 1 base, the J end by 1 base, with 10 bases between. Germline V lookup: CDR1 MNHNS, CDR2 SASEGT. CDR3 loop: CASSEDRTWNTEAFF. The CDR3 DNA follows: TGTGCCAGCAGTGAAGACCGTACCTGGAACACTGAAGCTTTCTTT.

This clonotype has only a few counts. The chain uses TRBV6-6 and TRBJ1-1; perhaps TRBD1 as D (5 bases). Trimming stripped 2 bases from V and 4 bases from J, with 11 bases between. CDR1 is MNHNY, CDR2 SVGAGI, per germline (reference sequence). This CDR3 is built from 14 residues. CDR3 coding DNA: TGTGCCAGCAGTTACCGGGTCGGGGGCACTGAAGCTTTCTTT. Translating it yields CASSYRVGGTEAFF.

This clonotype was recorded many times. The chain carries TRBV2 and TRBJ1-4, with 9 bases fitting TRBD1. CDR3 length equals 15 residues. V lost 5 bases, J lost 6 bases, and 7 bases stayed unmatched. The germline V gene has CDR1 SNHLY and CDR2 FYNNEI. CDR3 nucleotide sequence: TGTGCCAGCAGTCCACCGGGACAGGGTTATGAAAAACTGTTTTTT. Its translation is CASSPPGQGYEKLFF. Supplemented by reference TRBV2 and TRBJ1-4, the full variable domain reads EPEVTQTPSHQVTQMGQEVILRCVPISNHLYFYWYRQILGQKVEFLVSFYNNEISEKSEIFDDQFSVERPDGSNFTLKIRSTKLEDSAMYFCASSPPGQGYEKLFFGSGTQLSVL.

This chain connects TRBV7-2 to TRBJ2-7; no clear D. V was pared by 2 bases and J by 3 bases, with 8 bases between. Germline CDR1 reads SGHTA; CDR2 reads FQGNSA. This CDR3 has 13 residues. CDR3 loop: CASSLQDGYEQYF. The CDR3 DNA sequence: TGTGCCAGCAGCTTACAGGACGGCTACGAGCAGTACTTC. Combining the CDR3 with reference TRBV7-2 and TRBJ2-7 gives the whole variable domain GAGVSQSPSNKVTEKGKDVELRCDPISGHTALYWYRQSLGQGLEFLIYFQGNSAPDKSGLPSDRFSAERTGGSVSTLTIQRTQQEDSAVYLCASSLQDGYEQYFGPGTRLTVT.

This clonotype was counted at least ten times. The chain is built from TRBV20-1 and TRBJ1-5; TRBD1 is a possible D gene (5 bases). The V and J ends lost 6 bases and 7 bases respectively, with 22 bases between them. CDR1 is DFQATT and CDR2 is SNEGSKA in the germline V gene (reference sequence). The CDR3 extends over 15 amino acids. This CDR3 is CSATRLLGERQPQHF. As DNA, the CDR3 is TGCAGTGCCACTCGTCTCTTAGGGGAAAGACAGCCCCAGCATTTT.

This clonotype was seen more than once but under ten times. The chain links TRBV6-1 to TRBJ1-3; D remains ambiguous. The CDR3 length is 14 residues. The germline V gene encodes CDR1 MNHNS and CDR2 SASEGT. V dropped 6 bases and J dropped 0 bases, with 9 bases sitting between them. In nucleotides, the CDR3 is TGTGCCAGCAGGGACGTACTCTCTGGAAACACCATATATTTT. This encodes CASRDVLSGNTIYF.

This clonotype was found many times. The gene calls are TRBV4-3 and TRBJ1-5; tentative D call: TRBD1 (5 bases). CDR1 LGHNA and CDR2 YSLEER come from the germline V gene. This CDR3 region has 15 residues. V dropped 0 bases and J dropped 7 bases, with 13 bases sitting between them. The CDR3 DNA follows: TGCGCCAGCAGCCAAGATCTTAAGGGGAGCCAGCCCCAGCATTTT. As protein: CASSQDLKGSQPQHF.